These 18 T cell receptor beta chains were all obtained from the same sample, sequenced in a study of CD8 T cells in Susac syndrome. RNA was extracted with the RNeasy kit, and a quantity of roughly 0.45 to 1 ug was reverse transcribed using random hexamers. MiXCR, applied by TCRdb to the immunoSEQ multiplex PCR reads, yields one record per CDR3 protein. The data contain around 300,000 distinct CDR3 sequences, 75% to 85% of them singletons. The source material was CD8+ T cells from PBMCs. These TCRs come from a human donor with multiple sclerosis.

The chain uses TRBV5-4 and TRBJ1-3, with D uncertain. This CDR3 is built from 15 residues. The V gene's germline CDR1 is SGHNT and CDR2 YYREEE (reference sequence). Trimming cost V 4 bases and J 3 bases, with 14 bases left between them. CDR3 sequence reads: CASSPFGVGGNTIYF. CDR3 in DNA: TGTGCCAGCAGCCCCTTCGGGGTTGGTGGAAACACCATATATTTT.

J is TRBJ1-2 and V is TRBV27; D ambiguous. The germline V gene has CDR1 MNHEY and CDR2 SMNVEV (reference sequence). CDR3 size: 14 residues. Trimming stripped 3 bases from V and 7 bases from J, with 15 bases between. In DNA, the CDR3 is TGTGCCAGCAGTTTCGGGGAAGGGTTGGCTGGCTACACCTTC. Its translation is CASSFGEGLAGYTF.

V is TRBV9 and J is TRBJ2-2; perhaps TRBD1 as D (5 bases). The CDR3 is made up of 16 amino acids. V lost 0 bases to trimming and J lost 4 bases, with 13 bases between them. Germline-derived CDR1 and CDR2 are SGDLS and YYNGEE. The DNA of the CDR3 is TGTGCCAGCAGCGTAGGTAGGGGCGCCACCACCGGGGAGCTGTTTTTT. This codes for CASSVGRGATTGELFF.

The chain carries TRBV28 and TRBJ2-1, with TRBD1 matching over 7 bases. The V and J ends lost 5 bases and 8 bases, in that order; junction bases with no gene match: 12. The CDR3 spans 15 residues. CDR1 and CDR2 (germline): MDHEN, SYDVKM. CDR3 in DNA: TGTGCCAGCAGTCCCGACAGGGAAAGTCCCTATGAGCAGTTCTTC. This gives the protein CASSPDRESPYEQFF.

The rearrangement links TRBV6-5 to TRBJ2-6; D is possibly TRBD1 (5 bases). Per germline, CDR1 MNHEY and CDR2 SVGAGI. The germline V and J ends were trimmed by 1 base and 2 bases, with 9 bases remaining between them. This CDR3 has 16 residues. The CDR3 is CASSYFRVTGANVLTF. The CDR3 DNA is TGTGCCAGCAGTTACTTCAGGGTTACTGGGGCCAACGTCCTGACTTTC.

CDR3 DNA sequence: TGTGCCAGCAGTCTTCGACTAGCGGATCCCTACGAGCAGTACTTC. Its protein product is CASSLRLADPYEQYF. The V and J genes are TRBV27 and TRBJ2-7; the match to TRBD2 covers 9 bases. This CDR3 contains 15 residues. V trimming: 5 bases; J trimming: 2 bases; junction bases outside the gene matches: 7. CDR1 and CDR2 (germline): MNHEY, SMNVEV (reference sequence).

The CDR3 DNA is TGTGCCAGCAGTGAGGGGGGAGGGCCGAGGGAGACCCAGTACTTC. It encodes CASSEGGGPRETQYF. This chain joins TRBV2 and TRBJ2-5, with 7 positions matching TRBD2. The CDR3 has 15 amino acids. J was trimmed by 5 bases and V by 3 bases; bases with no gene match: 9. Per the germline V gene, CDR1 is SNHLY and CDR2 is FYNNEI.

V is TRBV9 and J is TRBJ2-3, with D perhaps TRBD1 (6 bases). CDR3 length: 16 residues. V lost 0 bases and J lost 4, with 15 bases in between. Germline CDR1 SGDLS, CDR2 YYNGEE. The CDR3 sequence is CASSVGQGWSADTQYF. The CDR3 nucleotides read TGTGCCAGCAGCGTAGGTCAGGGGTGGAGTGCAGATACGCAGTATTTT.

This chain joins TRBV11-2 and TRBJ2-1; maybe TRBD2 (7 bases). Trimming left V 5 bases short and J 3 bases short, with 14 bases between. The CDR3 is 15 residues long. In germline, CDR1 is SGHAT, CDR2 FQNNGV. CDR3 in DNA: TGTGCCAGCAGCCCCGGGGGGCCCTTCTACAATGAGCAGTTCTTC. It codes for CASSPGGPFYNEQFF.

Many counts were recorded for this clonotype. V usage is TRBV6-1 and J usage is TRBJ2-7; 9 bases match TRBD1. CDR3 length: 13 amino acids. Trimming at V came to 5 bases and at J to 6 bases, leaving 5 bases not matched to a gene. Germline CDR1 MNHNS, CDR2 SASEGT. DNA for the CDR3: TGTGCCAGCAGTACCGGGACAGGGAGCGAGCAGTACTTC. Amino acids: CASSTGTGSEQYF.

The genes are TRBV4-3 and TRBJ2-1; D unclear. The V gene lost 0 bases and the J gene lost 12 bases, with 15 bases spanning the gap. This CDR3 has 14 residues. Germline CDR1 and CDR2: LGHNA and YSLEER. The CDR3 nucleotides read TGCGCCAGCAGCCAAGATCTGGGGTACTCTGGGCAGTTCTTC. Residues: CASSQDLGYSGQFF.

This sequence joins TRBV27 and TRBJ1-5; D is uncertain. Trimming shortened V by 6 bases and J by 3 bases, and 21 bases separated the two germline ends. Germline V lookup: CDR1 MNHEY, CDR2 SMNVEV (reference sequence). The CDR3 loop spans 17 amino acids. The CDR3 nucleotides are TGTGCCAGCAGCCCCCTTATCAGGCCCGGGTCCAATCAGCCCCAGCATTTT. Translating gives CASSPLIRPGSNQPQHF.

The chain is built from TRBV23-1 and TRBJ1-4; D is undetermined. TRBV23-1 is sorted into the ORF group, with uncertain function. The CDR3 sequence is 15 residues long. The ends were cut back, 6 bases at V and 1 base at J, with 12 bases in the middle. The CDR3 reads CASSSARGTNEKLFF. As DNA, the CDR3 is TGCGCCAGCAGCTCCGCCCGTGGAACTAATGAAAAACTGTTTTTT.

The chain is built from TRBV20-1 and TRBJ2-7; 9 bases match TRBD1. The V segment lost 5 bases and the J segment 0 bases; nucleotides outside the gene matches: 11. CDR1 is DFQATT and CDR2 is SNEGSKA in the germline V gene (reference sequence). This CDR3 has 16 amino acids. The CDR3: CSARYSRDRVSYEQYF. DNA of the CDR3: TGCAGTGCTCGTTACTCCCGGGACAGGGTCTCCTACGAGCAGTACTTC.

The V gene is TRBV2, the J gene TRBJ1-4; 8 bases line up with TRBD1. This CDR3 region has 15 residues. CDR1 and CDR2 from the germline V gene are SNHLY and FYNNEI. Unmatched junction bases numbered 10, after V lost 6 bases and J lost 7 bases. The DNA for the CDR3 is TGTGCCAGCAGCCGCCCGACAGGGGAAGGTGAAAAACTGTTTTTT. Encoded protein: CASSRPTGEGEKLFF.

CDR3: CAWSVSQGDWYEQYF. As DNA, the CDR3 is TGTGCCTGGAGTGTGTCCCAGGGGGATTGGTACGAGCAGTACTTC. This chain connects TRBV30 to TRBJ2-7, with 7 bases fitting TRBD1. The CDR3 sequence is 15 residues long. CDR1 and CDR2 (germline): GTSNPN, SVGIG (reference sequence). V lost 0 bases, J lost 4 bases, and 9 bases stayed unmatched.

The chain carries TRBV4-3 and TRBJ2-7, with 8 bases that match TRBD2. Trimming at V came to 0 bases and at J to 2 bases, leaving 6 bases not matched to a gene. The germline CDR1 and CDR2 sequences are LGHNA and YSLEER. The CDR3 length is 16 residues. The CDR3 protein is CASSQDLAGGAYEQYF. The CDR3 DNA reads as TGCGCCAGCAGCCAAGACTTGGCGGGAGGTGCCTACGAGCAGTACTTC.

The CDR3 coding sequence is TGTGCCAGTAGTACCGGACAGATTAATCAGCCCCAGCATTTT. Translating gives CASSTGQINQPQHF. This chain joins TRBV19 and TRBJ1-5; TRBD1 is a possible D gene (6 bases). The CDR3 length is 14 residues. Germline CDR1 is LNHDA and CDR2 is SQIVND (reference sequence). V dropped 4 bases and J dropped 4 bases, with 11 bases sitting between them.